The rows below give T cell receptor beta chains drawn from one sample of a study of T cell changes during pregnancy in multiple sclerosis. The protocol was immunoSEQ multiplex PCR, while the TCRdb copy is restricted to in-frame clones and leaves out a portion. The sample gives 65,000 to 85,000 clones, 94% of which show up once; approximately 0.15% is in the top ten. The material was CD4+ T cells from peripheral blood mononuclear cells, obtained after pregnancy. The receptors derive from a female donor with multiple sclerosis, enrolled in a pregnancy study. CDR3s include the opening cysteine and the closing phenylalanine or tryptophan. Fields, in order: D gene, clone size, V gene, J gene, CDR3 protein, CDR3 DNA. The D gene is left open where the match is weak. Expanded clones are given a class, and other clones once, few, many or no size at all.

-	-	TRBV27	TRBJ1-1	CASSPRGLANTEAFF	TGTGCCAGCAGTCCCCGAGGCTTGGCGAACACTGAAGCTTTCTTT
TRBD1	-	TRBV19	TRBJ1-2	CASSKTGDYGYTF	TGTGCCAGTAGTAAGACAGGGGACTATGGCTACACCTTC
-	-	TRBV28	TRBJ1-4	CASYSHSRNNEKLFF	TGTGCCAGCTACTCGCACTCAAGAAATAATGAAAAACTGTTTTTT
-	once	TRBV6-5	TRBJ2-5	CASTRRGASETQYF	TGTGCCAGCACCCGACGGGGGGCGAGTGAGACCCAGTACTTC
TRBD1	-	TRBV5-1	TRBJ1-1	CASSFAQGGNYMNTEAFF	TGCGCCAGCAGCTTTGCACAGGGGGGGAACTATATGAACACTGAAGCTTTCTTT
-	-	TRBV7-8	TRBJ2-5	CASSLDRLLQETQYF	TGTGCCAGCAGCTTAGACCGACTCCTACAAGAAACCCAGTACTTC
TRBD2	-	TRBV28	TRBJ2-7	CASSSRLAGSYEQYF	TGTGCCAGCAGTTCCCGACTAGCGGGCAGCTACGAGCAGTACTTC
-	-	TRBV7-8	TRBJ2-5	CASSSQGGETQYF	TGTGCCAGCAGCTCTCAGGGTGGGGAGACCCAGTACTTC
TRBD1	-	TRBV7-7	TRBJ2-5	CASSLGLRTGVVETQYF	TGTGCTAGCAGCTTGGGTTTAAGGACAGGGGTGGTGGAGACCCAGTACTTC
-	-	TRBV6-6	TRBJ1-1	CASSYPLGFGHGEAFF	TGTGCCAGCAGTTACCCCTTGGGGTTCGGACATGGTGAAGCTTTCTTT
-	few	TRBV5-1	TRBJ1-1	CASSLEEGRAEAFF	TGCGCCAGCAGCTTGGAGGAGGGAAGGGCTGAAGCTTTCTTT
TRBD2	-	TRBV5-1	TRBJ2-5	CASRGSGKSGETQYF	TGCGCCAGCAGGGGGAGCGGGAAATCTGGCGAGACCCAGTACTTC
-	-	TRBV5-1	TRBJ2-3	CASSLRQGTDTQYF	TGCGCCAGCAGCTTGAGGCAGGGCACAGATACGCAGTATTTT
-	once	TRBV28	TRBJ2-7	CASTRVDRGQAGGLDEQYF	TGTGCCAGCACCCGAGTCGACAGGGGGCAAGCGGGAGGGTTGGACGAGCAGTACTTC
TRBD2	-	TRBV6-6	TRBJ2-1	CASSYSGLAGGPGQFF	TGTGCCAGCAGCTACTCGGGACTAGCGGGAGGGCCGGGGCAGTTCTTC
TRBD1	-	TRBV7-8	TRBJ1-1	CASSSRDRAGFGAEAFF	TGTGCCAGCAGCTCACGAGACAGGGCCGGGTTTGGCGCTGAAGCTTTCTTT
-	-	TRBV25-1	TRBJ2-7	CASSLTYEQYF	TGTGCCAGCAGTTTAACCTACGAGCAGTACTTC
-	-	TRBV14	TRBJ2-7	CASSPWQGSYEQYF	TGTGCCAGCAGCCCATGGCAGGGTTCTTACGAGCAGTACTTC
TRBD2	-	TRBV19	TRBJ2-1	CASSQLLLAGGPDEQFF	TGTGCCAGTAGCCAACTCCTACTAGCGGGAGGGCCGGATGAGCAGTTCTTC
TRBD1	-	TRBV5-1	TRBJ2-2	CASSLEDRDTGELFF	TGCGCCAGCAGCTTGGAGGACAGGGACACCGGGGAGCTGTTTTTT
-	-	TRBV28	TRBJ2-7	CATEDSPHYEQYF	TGTGCCACCGAAGACTCCCCTCACTACGAGCAGTACTTC
-	-	TRBV28	TRBJ2-3	CASTSVPNTDTQYF	TGTGCCAGCACCTCAGTTCCGAACACAGATACGCAGTATTTT
TRBD1	-	TRBV18	TRBJ2-5	CASSAGQGVETQYF	TGTGCCAGCTCAGCCGGACAGGGGGTCGAGACCCAGTACTTC
TRBD1	-	TRBV18	TRBJ2-2	CASSPGTGGVDTGELFF	TGTGCCAGCTCACCAGGGACAGGGGGCGTCGACACCGGGGAGCTGTTTTTT
-	-	TRBV7-8	TRBJ2-5	CASRHPTGLKETQYF	TGTGCCAGCAGACACCCTACGGGACTTAAAGAGACCCAGTACTTC
-	-	TRBV28	TRBJ1-2	CASSSSGAGYTF	TGTGCCAGCAGTTCCTCGGGAGCTGGCTACACCTTC
-	-	TRBV5-1	TRBJ2-2	CASSIGQGANTGELFF	TGCGCCAGCAGCATAGGCCAGGGCGCGAACACCGGGGAGCTGTTTTTT
-	-	TRBV12-1	TRBJ2-7	CASSLRGQGFPYEQYF	TGTGCCAGCAGCTTAAGAGGACAGGGCTTTCCCTACGAGCAGTACTTC
-	-	TRBV19	TRBJ2-3	CASSDLALYTQYF	TGTGCCAGTTCCGATCTAGCGCTATATACGCAGTATTTT
-	-	TRBV7-2	TRBJ1-1	CASSFFDRDMNTEAFF	TGTGCCAGCAGCTTTTTCGACAGAGACATGAACACTGAAGCTTTCTTT
-	-	TRBV6-6	TRBJ2-5	CASSYLVGETQYF	TGTGCCAGCAGTTACTTGGTCGGGGAGACCCAGTACTTC
-	-	TRBV11-2	TRBJ1-2	CASSLLTPGGYTF	TGTGCCAGCAGCTTACTAACGCCCGGGGGCTACACCTTC
-	once	TRBV4-1	TRBJ2-7	CASSQDRGSGRHYEQYF	TGCGCCAGCAGCCAAGATAGGGGATCAGGGCGGCACTACGAGCAGTACTTC
TRBD1	-	TRBV7-3	TRBJ2-2	CASSLKGTGGIGELFF	TGTGCCAGCAGCTTAAAAGGGACAGGGGGAATCGGGGAGCTGTTTTTT